This T cell receptor (beta chain) was found in a study of T cells in Graves' hyperthyroidism and ophthalmopathy. Looking at the study overall: Peripheral blood was obtained at initial diagnosis, preceding any treatment. Study outcomes and limitations: For ophthalmopathy, model prediction preceded onset by a median 6.5 months. Blood held most thyroid clonotypes expanded above 0.001 frequency. A model of 13 V-J pairs discriminated ophthalmopathy from stable hyperthyroidism.

This clonotype came up many times. The antigen remains unidentified. Amplification of TCR beta CDR3 regions used RNA as the template. Initially, a first-round RT-PCR of the TCR CDR3 employed the HTBI primer set. TCRdb independently ran MiXCR on the multiplex PCR reads; one entry per CDR3 protein. The repertoire holds 620,000 or so distinct CDR3 sequences, with more than 14% as singletons. Germline V lookup: CDR1 SEHNR, CDR2 FQNEAQ (reference sequence). The CDR3 spans 13 residues. V lost 8 bases, J lost 2 bases, and 12 bases lay in between. This TCR derives from a woman in her forties or fifties with Graves' ophthalmopathy. V and J are TRBV7-9 and TRBJ2-5; possible D gene TRBD1, 5 bases. The sequencing sample was made of blood. The CDR3 bases are TGTGCCAGCCGACAGCTCCAACAAGAGACCCAGTACTTC. Amino acid sequence: CASRQLQQETQYF. The complete variable domain, with remaining parts taken from reference TRBV7-9 and TRBJ2-5, reads DTGVSQNPRHKITKRGQNVTFRCDPISEHNRLYWYRQTLGQGPEFLTYFQNEAQLEKSRLLSDRFSAERPKGSFSTLEIQRTEQGDSAMYLCASRQLQQETQYFGPGTRLLVL.